Listed below are T cell receptor beta chains from one sample, sequenced in a study of shared clonotypes between healthy human individuals. Sequencing used immunoSEQ multiplex PCR; TCRdb keeps in-frame clones, though not all of them. The table lists approximately 980,000 clones, approximately 80% of them singletons. The sample comprised memory CD4+ T cells sorted from blood. The receptors derive from a man between 18 and 29 years old in good health. Each CDR3 is given without its conserved first and last residue. The order of the fields is V gene, clone size, J gene, CDR3 protein. Size is stated for part of the rows, as once, few or many counts, or as a class when the clone is expanded.

TRBV7-2	NA	TRBJ2-5	ASSPSGKDKTQY
TRBV30	NA	TRBJ1-5	AWSSSKGQGSQPQH
TRBV6-6	NA	TRBJ2-3	ASSYSGDTQY
TRBV7-9	NA	TRBJ2-2	ASRGQGTNTGELF
TRBV12-2	NA	TRBJ2-1	ASRLRTSGIYNEQF
TRBV2	NA	TRBJ2-5	ASSDAGRETQY
TRBV10-3	NA	TRBJ2-7	AMGAGQSQSYEQY
TRBV2	NA	TRBJ2-3	ASSQDRGQDTQY
TRBV6-6	NA	TRBJ2-5	ASSPLVQRETQY
TRBV19	NA	TRBJ2-7	ASSVGTDYEQY
TRBV9	NA	TRBJ2-5	ASSVAMTSGQETQY
TRBV6-6	NA	TRBJ1-6	ASSWDRGNSPLH
TRBV6-6	once	TRBJ1-2	ATQYPPGDYGYT
TRBV2	NA	TRBJ1-5	ASSDGPGQGSSNQPQH
TRBV18	NA	TRBJ2-1	ASSPPQGESYNEQF
TRBV6-1	once	TRBJ2-6	ASSERWGGSGANVLT
TRBV30	NA	TRBJ2-3	AWGALGSTDTQY
TRBV5-1	NA	TRBJ1-1	ASRGQGVRVPEAF
TRBV10-3	NA	TRBJ1-2	AISAGGEGYGYT
TRBV6-1	NA	TRBJ2-3	ASSEGDRGGADTQY
TRBV2	NA	TRBJ1-4	AVGRVREKLF
TRBV11-2	NA	TRBJ2-1	ASTRDLNEQF
TRBV2	NA	TRBJ2-7	ASSELGSSYEQY
TRBV2	once	TRBJ2-7	ASSNLAGGEQY
TRBV18	once	TRBJ2-3	ASSPPLAADTQY
TRBV5-1	NA	TRBJ2-4	ASSLAGGAAKNIQY
TRBV18	few	TRBJ1-2	ASSPPSRGVNYGYT
TRBV28	NA	TRBJ2-6	ASSSSEGRGANVLT
TRBV5-1	NA	TRBJ2-3	ASSSGDSTDTQY
TRBV5-1	NA	TRBJ2-2	ASSQNRVGGELF
TRBV7-2	NA	TRBJ2-7	ASSYSPGNSNEQY
TRBV29-1	NA	TRBJ1-4	SVHTGRRTATNEKLF
TRBV19	NA	TRBJ1-4	ASSLGRGVTRAEKLF
TRBV28	few	TRBJ2-7	ASSQVERQHYEQY
TRBV19	NA	TRBJ1-5	ASNIGYQPQH
TRBV5-4	NA	TRBJ2-1	ASSLELADYNEQF
TRBV18	NA	TRBJ1-6	ASSPGRQGLSPLH
TRBV5-1	NA	TRBJ1-2	ASSRDSNNYGYT
TRBV5-1	NA	TRBJ1-4	ASSFAGGNEKLF
TRBV6-1	NA	TRBJ2-5	ASSEGGRAGETQY
TRBV7-2	NA	TRBJ2-1	ASSGGLAGGREQF
TRBV27	NA	TRBJ1-1	ASSLSIWGTEAF
TRBV5-8	NA	TRBJ2-6	ASSPEGRDGANVLT
TRBV5-1	NA	TRBJ2-2	ASSLLETSGELF
TRBV19	NA	TRBJ2-1	ASRNTGRHDEQF
TRBV7-2	NA	TRBJ1-6	ASSLLGPQGRSPLH
TRBV14	NA	TRBJ1-2	ASSQVTGFGGGYT
TRBV18	NA	TRBJ1-1	ASSPLSRALNTEAF
TRBV30	NA	TRBJ1-2	AYAGGDYGYT
TRBV18	NA	TRBJ1-2	ASSPDREVYGYT
TRBV5-1	NA	TRBJ1-1	ASSSSTGGEAF
TRBV5-4	NA	TRBJ2-7	ASSPGVDYSYEQY
TRBV5-5	few	TRBJ1-5	ASSSWGDRDQPQH
TRBV6-6	NA	TRBJ1-5	ASRSGDQPQH
TRBV19	few	TRBJ2-3	ASSGPGGYTDTQY
TRBV5-1	once	TRBJ2-3	ASSRGPSTDTQY
TRBV27	NA	TRBJ1-5	ASMGQYSNQPQH